This T cell receptor beta chain derives from a study of cytotoxic CD8 clonotypes in ibrutinib-treated CLL. Study findings and constraints: Circulating CD8+ T-cell counts were tracked by baseline clonality, which exceeded that of age-matched healthy donors.

Profiled with immunoSEQ multiplex PCR; TCRdb holds only in-frame clones, not every one. The data show 20,000 to 30,000 clones, roughly three quarters seen once. This clone was seen a single time. Its antigen is not known. The CDR3 has 17 amino acids. The V end lost 0 bases, the J end lost 6 bases, and 19 bases lay between the germline ends. Germline V CDR1 and CDR2: SGHDT, YYEEEE. The input for sequencing was PBMCs, taken after 24 months of ibrutinib treatment. This clonotype was sampled from a human donor with chronic lymphocytic leukemia. This chain links TRBV5-6 with TRBJ1-5; no clear D gene. CDR3 nucleotide sequence: TGTGCCAGCAGCTTGGTAGAGTTACCAACCCACAGTCAGCCCCAGCATTTT. Its translation: CASSLVELPTHSQPQHF. Together with reference TRBV5-6 and TRBJ1-5, the CDR3 gives the full variable domain: DAGVTQSPTHLIKTRGQQVTLRCSPKSGHDTVSWYQQALGQGPQFIFQYYEEEERQRGNFPDRFSGHQFPNYSSELNVNALLLGDSALYLCASSLVELPTHSQPQHFGDGTRLSIL.